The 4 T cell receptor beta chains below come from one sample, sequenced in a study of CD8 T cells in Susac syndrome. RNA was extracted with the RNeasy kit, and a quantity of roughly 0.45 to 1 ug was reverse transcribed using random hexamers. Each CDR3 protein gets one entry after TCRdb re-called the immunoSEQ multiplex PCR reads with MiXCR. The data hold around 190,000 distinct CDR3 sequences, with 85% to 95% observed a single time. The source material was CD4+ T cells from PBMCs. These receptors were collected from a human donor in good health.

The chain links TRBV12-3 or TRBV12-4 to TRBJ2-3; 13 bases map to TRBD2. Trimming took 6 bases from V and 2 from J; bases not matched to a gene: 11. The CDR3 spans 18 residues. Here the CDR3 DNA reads TGTGCCAGCAGAGAGAGTGGGACTAGCGGGGCCTCCACAGATACGCAGTATTTT. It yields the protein CASRESGTSGASTDTQYF.

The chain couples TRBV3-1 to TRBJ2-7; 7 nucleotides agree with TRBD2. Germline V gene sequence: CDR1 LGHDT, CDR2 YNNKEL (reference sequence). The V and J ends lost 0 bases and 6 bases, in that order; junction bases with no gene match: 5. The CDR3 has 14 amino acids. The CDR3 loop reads CASSQDRASGEQYV. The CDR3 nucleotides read TGTGCCAGCAGCCAAGATCGGGCTAGCGGCGAGCAGTACGTC.

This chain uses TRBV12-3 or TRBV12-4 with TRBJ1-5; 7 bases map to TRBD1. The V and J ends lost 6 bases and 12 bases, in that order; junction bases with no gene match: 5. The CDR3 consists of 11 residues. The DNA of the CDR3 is TGTGCCAGCAGCCGGACAGGAATCCAGCATTTT. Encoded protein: CASSRTGIQHF.

CDR3 loop: CASSKTGGGEQYV. DNA for the CDR3: TGTGCCAGCAGTAAGACAGGGGGAGGCGAGCAGTACGTC. The chain joins TRBV6-5 to TRBJ2-7, with 9 bases fitting TRBD1. The germline CDR1 and CDR2 sequences are MNHEY and SVGAGI. Trimming removed 5 bases from V and 6 bases from J; junction bases left unmatched: 5. This CDR3 is built from 13 residues.